These T cell receptor beta chains were read from a single sample in a study of blood T cell repertoires in COVID-19. The table came from immunoSEQ multiplex PCR; TCRdb's copy has only in-frame clones and leaves some out. The sample includes 170,000 or so clones, approximately 86% seen only once; the top ten take less than 3.5%. Sequenced sample: peripheral blood. The receptors were gathered from a man aged 40-49 years with active or convalescent COVID-19. The CDR3 runs from the conserved cysteine through the conserved F or W. A D gene is named only where the DNA matches it firmly. Rows may omit the clone size; those that give it use once, few, many or a size class.

J gene,V gene,D gene,clone size,CDR3 DNA,CDR3 protein
TRBJ2-5,TRBV5-1,TRBD2,.,TGCGCCAGCAGCTACTTTAGCGGGGGCTACGGCGCCCAAGAGACCCAGTACTTC,CASSYFSGGYGAQETQYF
TRBJ1-5,TRBV19,.,.,TGTGCCAGTAGTATCGGAGGGAATAGCAATCAGCCCCAGCATTTT,CASSIGGNSNQPQHF
TRBJ1-6,TRBV19,.,.,TGTGCCAGTAGCCCACAGGGCAGGGGATCACCCCTCCACTTT,CASSPQGRGSPLHF
TRBJ2-2,TRBV11-3,TRBD1,once,TGTGCCAGCAGCTTGGGGGGGACAGGGGCTAACACCGGGGAGCTGTTTTTT,CASSLGGTGANTGELFF
TRBJ2-1,TRBV30,TRBD2,.,TGTGGGCTAGCGGGGGTCAATGAGCAGTTCTTC,CGLAGVNEQFF
TRBJ1-1,TRBV4-2,.,.,TGTGCCAGCAGCCAAGTGCAGGGAACTACTGAAGCTTTCTTT,CASSQVQGTTEAFF
TRBJ1-1,TRBV27,.,.,TGTGCCAGCAGTTTAAGCATGAACACTGAAGCTTTCTTT,CASSLSMNTEAFF
TRBJ2-1,TRBV24-1,TRBD2,.,TGTGCCACCAGCCACACACTAGCGGCGTACAATGAGCAGTTCTTC,CATSHTLAAYNEQFF
TRBJ2-5,TRBV11-2,TRBD2,.,TGTGCCAGCAGCCTTAGCGGGGGACCGCAAGAGACCCAGTACTTC,CASSLSGGPQETQYF
TRBJ2-2,TRBV9,TRBD1,.,TGTGCCAGCAGCGTACAGGGGGCCACCGGGGAGCTGTTTTTT,CASSVQGATGELFF
TRBJ1-1,TRBV7-9,.,.,TGTGCCAGCAGCCAGGGTGGCACTGAAGCTTTCTTT,CASSQGGTEAFF
TRBJ1-5,TRBV30,TRBD1,once,TGTGCCTGGAGTGCCCTAGACAGGGGCGGTCAGCCCCAGCATTTT,CAWSALDRGGQPQHF
TRBJ1-1,TRBV4-1,.,.,TGCGCCAGCGGTAACTCGGGAGGTTTTGAAGCTTTCTTT,CASGNSGGFEAFF
TRBJ1-2,TRBV19,TRBD1,.,TGTGCCAGTTGGGGACCGACAGGGGGTTATGGCTACACCTTC,CASWGPTGGYGYTF
TRBJ2-6,TRBV30,TRBD1,few,TGTGCCTGGAGTGTACTCTGGGACAGGGGAGGTGGGGCCAACGTCCTGACTTTC,CAWSVLWDRGGGANVLTF
TRBJ2-5,TRBV15,.,.,TGTGCCACCAGCAGAGGGGGAGTACAAGAGACCCAGTACTTC,CATSRGGVQETQYF
TRBJ1-3,TRBV7-2,TRBD1,.,TGTGCCAGCAGCCCCAACAGGGGTGGTAGAAACACCATATATTTT,CASSPNRGGRNTIYF
TRBJ2-6,TRBV5-1,TRBD1,.,TGCGCCAGCAGCTCAGGGGGCTCTGGGGCCAACGTCCTGACTTTC,CASSSGGSGANVLTF
TRBJ1-1,TRBV18,.,.,TGTGCCAGCTCACCCGTTGAGGGTACAATCACTGAAGCTTTCTTT,CASSPVEGTITEAFF
TRBJ1-4,TRBV18,.,.,TGTGCCAGCTCACCATCCCAGGTTGAGGAAAAACTGTTTTTT,CASSPSQVEEKLFF
TRBJ1-2,TRBV3-1/TRBV3-2,TRBD1,few,TGTGCCAGCAGCCCAAACAGGGGCCTCTATGGCTACACCTTC,CASSPNRGLYGYTF
TRBJ1-2,TRBV28,TRBD1,once,TGTGCCAGCCGGACAGGGGGGGATGGCTACACCTTC,CASRTGGDGYTF
TRBJ2-5,TRBV7-3,TRBD2,once,TGTGCCAGCAGCTTAATGCCCCTACTAGCGGGGGGGCGCGAGACCCAGTACTTC,CASSLMPLLAGGRETQYF
TRBJ1-5,TRBV19,.,.,TGTGCCAGTAGTACCTCGGGGGGTCCTATCAATCAGCCCCAGCATTTT,CASSTSGGPINQPQHF
TRBJ2-2,TRBV27,TRBD2,.,TGTGCCAGCAGTTTGCTGGGACTAGCGGGGGGGTACACCGGGGAGCTGTTTTTT,CASSLLGLAGGYTGELFF
TRBJ2-5,TRBV7-9,.,few,TGTGCCAGCAGCTTACTAGAGCATACTCAAGAGACCCAGTACTTC,CASSLLEHTQETQYF